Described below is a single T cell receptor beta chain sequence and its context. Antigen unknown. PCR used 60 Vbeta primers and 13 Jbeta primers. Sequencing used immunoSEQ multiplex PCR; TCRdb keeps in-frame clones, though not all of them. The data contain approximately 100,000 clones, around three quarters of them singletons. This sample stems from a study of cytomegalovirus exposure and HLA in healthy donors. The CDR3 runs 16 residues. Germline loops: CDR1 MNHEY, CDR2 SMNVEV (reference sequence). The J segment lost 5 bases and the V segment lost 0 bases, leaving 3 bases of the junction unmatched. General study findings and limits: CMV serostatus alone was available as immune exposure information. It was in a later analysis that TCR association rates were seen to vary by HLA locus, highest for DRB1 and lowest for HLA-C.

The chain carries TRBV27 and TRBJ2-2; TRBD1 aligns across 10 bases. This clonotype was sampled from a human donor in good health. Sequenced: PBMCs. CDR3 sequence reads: CASSLSVGQGTGELFF. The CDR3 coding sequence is TGTGCCAGCAGTTTATCGGTGGGACAGGGGACCGGGGAGCTGTTTTTT.